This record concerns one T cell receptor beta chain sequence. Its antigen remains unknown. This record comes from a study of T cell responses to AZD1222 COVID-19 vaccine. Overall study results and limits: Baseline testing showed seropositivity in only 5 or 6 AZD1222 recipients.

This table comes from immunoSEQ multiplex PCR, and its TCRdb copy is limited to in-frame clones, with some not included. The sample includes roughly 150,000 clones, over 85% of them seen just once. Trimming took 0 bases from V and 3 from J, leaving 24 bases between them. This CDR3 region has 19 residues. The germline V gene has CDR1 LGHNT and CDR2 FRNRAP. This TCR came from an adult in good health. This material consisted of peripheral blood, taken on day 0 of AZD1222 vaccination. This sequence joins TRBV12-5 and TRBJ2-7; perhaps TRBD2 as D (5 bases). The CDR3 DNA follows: TGTGCTAGTGGTTTGGTAAAACTAGGGCACGAACTGCCTGACTACGAGCAGTACTTC. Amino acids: CASGLVKLGHELPDYEQYF. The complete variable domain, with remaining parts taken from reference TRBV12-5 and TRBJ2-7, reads DARVTQTPRHKVTEMGQEVTMRCQPILGHNTVFWYRQTMMQGLELLAYFRNRAPLDDSGMPKDRFSAEMPDATLATLKIQPSEPRDSAVYFCASGLVKLGHELPDYEQYFGPGTRLTVT.